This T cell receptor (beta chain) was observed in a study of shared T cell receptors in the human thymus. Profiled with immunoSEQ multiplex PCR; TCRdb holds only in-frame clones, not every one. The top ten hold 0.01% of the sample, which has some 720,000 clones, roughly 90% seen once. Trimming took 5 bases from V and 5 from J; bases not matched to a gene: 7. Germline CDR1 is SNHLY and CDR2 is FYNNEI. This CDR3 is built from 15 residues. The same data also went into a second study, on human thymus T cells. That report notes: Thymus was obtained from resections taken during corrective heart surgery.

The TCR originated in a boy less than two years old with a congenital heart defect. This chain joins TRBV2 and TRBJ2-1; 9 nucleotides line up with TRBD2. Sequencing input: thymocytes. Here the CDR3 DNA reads TGTGCCAGCAGTCAAAGGACTAGCGCGAACAATGAGCAGTTCTTC. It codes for CASSQRTSANNEQFF. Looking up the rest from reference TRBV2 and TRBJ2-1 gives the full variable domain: EPEVTQTPSHQVTQMGQEVILRCVPISNHLYFYWYRQILGQKVEFLVSFYNNEISEKSEIFDDQFSVERPDGSNFTLKIRSTKLEDSAMYFCASSQRTSANNEQFFGPGTRLTVL.